One T cell receptor beta chain is described in this entry. The sample is drawn from a study of technical replicates of blood from four donors. Assay: immunoSEQ multiplex PCR; the TCRdb copy retains only in-frame clones and omits some. The data contain 75,000 to 90,000 clones, approximately 96% of them seen just once; the ten biggest clones take up roughly 0.34%. The CDR3 consists of 13 residues. Trimming took 1 base from V and 5 from J, leaving 5 bases between them. Germline CDR1 SGHNT, CDR2 YENEEA. The receptor was isolated from a human donor in good health. The chain links TRBV11-3 to TRBJ2-2; D is possibly TRBD2 (5 bases). The sequenced sample consisted of T cells isolated from PBMCs. The CDR3 DNA is TGTGCCAGCAGCTTAGGGAGGACCGGGGAGCTGTTTTTT. This translates into CASSLGRTGELFF.